One sample yielded the 4 T cell receptor beta chains listed below, sequenced in a study of shared clonotypes between healthy human individuals. Only in-frame clones appear in the TCRdb table, and some are missing; sequencing was by immunoSEQ multiplex PCR. The sample includes around 2.3 million clones, nearly 97% seen only once; the top ten take 0.13%. The sample taken for sequencing was naive CD4+ T cells sorted from blood. The subset here: CD45RA+ positively selected. These receptors all come from a young man in good health.

V and J are TRBV18 and TRBJ2-7; D might be TRBD1 or TRBD2, each matching 5 bases. Germline CDR1 is KGHSH and CDR2 is LQKENI. The CDR3 totals 12 residues. The ends were cut back, 4 bases at V and 4 bases at J, with 8 bases in the middle. The CDR3 is CASSLREYEQYF. The CDR3 coding sequence is TGTGCCAGCTCACTCAGGGAGTACGAGCAGTACTTC.

V gene TRBV7-8 combines with J gene TRBJ2-5; the D is unclear. Germline V gives CDR1 SGHVS, CDR2 FQNEAQ. This CDR3 region has 17 residues. The V gene lost 1 base and the J gene lost 3 bases, with 18 bases spanning the gap. The CDR3 loop reads CASSLDGSHRIEETQYF. The CDR3 bases are TGTGCCAGCAGCTTAGATGGTAGTCATCGGATAGAAGAGACCCAGTACTTC. Using reference TRBV7-8 and TRBJ2-5 for the parts outside the CDR3, the full variable domain is GAGVSQSPRYKVAKRGQDVALRCDPISGHVSLFWYQQALGQGPEFLTYFQNEAQLDKSGLPSDRFFAERPEGSVSTLKIQRTQQEDSAVYLCASSLDGSHRIEETQYFGPGTRLLVL.

V usage is TRBV9 and J usage is TRBJ1-1, with D possibly TRBD1 on 5 matching bases. Trimming removed 0 bases at V and 5 bases at J, with 14 bases between. The CDR3 length is 15 residues. CDR1 and CDR2 from the germline V gene are SGDLS and YYNGEE. For the CDR3, the DNA is TGTGCCAGCAGCGTAGTTAGGGCAGGGAGGACTGAAGCTTTCTTT. Protein product: CASSVVRAGRTEAFF.

The chain joins TRBV5-1 to TRBJ2-1; 10 nucleotides agree with TRBD2. Trimming removed 0 bases from V and 7 bases from J; junction bases left unmatched: 7. The CDR3 runs 16 residues. Germline values: CDR1 SGHRS, CDR2 YFSETQ. CDR3: CASSLVSSGGENEQFF. The CDR3 bases are TGCGCCAGCAGCTTGGTATCTAGCGGGGGTGAAAATGAGCAGTTCTTC.